This T cell receptor beta chain stems from a study of shared clonotypes between healthy human individuals (dated by TCRdb to 2020 to 2021). About the investigation overall: A couple of women and a few men aged 18 to 49 years were included in the cohort. Per donor, three plates each were used for CD4 naive and CD4 memory, two for CD8 naive, and one for CD8 memory. The study deeply sequenced blood TCR repertoires of roughly five healthy adults to estimate repertoire size and the extent of clonotype sharing between individuals. Libraries were prepared and TCR repertoires were sequenced by different laboratories using diverse techniques, in order to increase sequencing depth and limit assay-specific biases. Each donor's leukapheresis produced roughly between roughly 0.85 and 10 billion PBMCs. General study outcomes and caveats: The small number of donors limited the genetic and exposure-history diversity represented. Larger estimated clonotype richness was generally found for naive subsets than for memory subsets. Incomplete sequencing was indicated by rarefaction of sorted-subset datasets, despite the large sequencing depth. Sampling was limited to blood, and TCR repertoires in tissue likely differ from TCR repertoires in blood. Pairwise subsampling led to the expectation that sequencing depth would affect the degree of clonotype sharing among donors. Clonotypes shared by all four sorted-subset donors showed higher generation probabilities than non-shared clonotypes. Across a handful of donors, roughly 5.4% of naive CD4, approximately 3.6% of naive CD8, 2.3% of memory CD4, and 0.4% of memory CD8 clonotypes were shared.

As to this clone: Its antigen remains undetermined. Per-base qualities were not stored, and no clone one base away is much larger.

CD8 naive samples were CD45RO-negative cells positively selected for CCR7, giving a CD45RA+CCR7+ population that excluded TemRA cells. Healthy HIV-negative adults with no recently reported acute infections or vaccinations were included as donors. Only Caucasian adults living in Nashville, Tennessee, USA were represented among the donors. Blood was collected by leukapheresis, and PBMCs were isolated by Ficoll-Histopaque density gradient centrifugation and then cryopreserved in liquid nitrogen vapor phase. Purity and quantity of every magnetically sorted T cell population were checked by analytical flow cytometry. Genomic DNA was isolated from every sorted fraction and measured by UV absorbance on a Nanodrop 2000c. CDR1 and CDR2 are read off the germline V gene (reference sequence) as SEHNR and FQNEAQ. Including cysteine and phenylalanine, the CDR3 has 13 amino acids. The sequence is cut down to CDR3 DNA, 39 bases in frame from base 1. Trimming at the junction amounts to 5 bases on V and 7 bases on J, and the germline ends lie 13 bases apart.

TCR CDR3 regions were amplified from genomic DNA by multiplex PCR using the deep immunoSEQ assay. Extracted genomic DNA from each cell subset was spread evenly across all wells of several immunoSEQ 96-well plates, with each plate serving as a replicate. For sorted subsets, approximately 0.2 ug of genomic DNA, equivalent to 30,000 or so T cell genomes, went into each replicate PCR. Purified libraries were measured with a Qubit 3.0 fluorometer, size-checked on a Bioanalyzer 2100, and measured again with the KAPA Library Quantification kit. Every immunoSEQ 96-well plate was sequenced on a dedicated single-read 150-cycle Illumina NextSeq 550 flow cell. As for the original processing: Because the immunoSEQ output held only junctional sequences and lacked quality scores, the filtering could not match the filtering applied to full-length reads. Sequences were annotated with PyIR, a Python wrapper for IgBLAST v1.9, using IMGT germline references to assign V/J genes and CDR3. Reads with weak V/J assignments (E-value above 1e-6), missing CDR3, stop codons, out-of-frame junctions, or ambiguous translated residues were removed. V3J clonotypes were defined as sequences sharing the same inferred V gene, J gene, and CDR3 amino acid sequence. Percentage overlap between repertoires was computed as shared unique clonotypes divided by the size of the smaller repertoire. Richness of each repertoire was evaluated using RTK rarefaction, the Chao1 estimator, and Recon v2.1 estimates of unobserved clonotypes. Generation probabilities for all TCRbeta clonotypes obtained by the gDNA method from a handful of donors were computed using OLGA. This is the immuneACCESS table as TCRdb keeps it, with only in-frame sequences that have V and J called. A part of the clones is gone; compared with another copy, unresolved V genes explain less than half, and the rest is unexplained. D and trimming come from the DNA, and the V and J calls and clone size come from that table. A total of 2 million to 2.5 million clones appear in this sample, approximately 94% of them only once. The ten largest clonotypes hold about 1.1% of the sample.

Sequencing was carried out using naive CD8+ T cells sorted from blood. Taken with the paper, the label for cell subset or site translates to: CD45RA+CCR7+. The sequence came from a man younger than 30 in good health. The chain joins TRBV7-9 to TRBJ2-3; a weak D assignment points to TRBD1 (6 bases agree). The CDR3 region reads CASSAPGVYTQYF. In nucleotides, the sequence is TGTGCCAGCAGCGCCCCAGGGGTTTATACGCAGTATTTT.